This TCR beta chain was identified during a study of blood T cell repertoires in COVID-19. Study details: Some COVID-19 samples were acute and others convalescent; all came from the United States, Italy and Spain.

In the authors' workflow: Amplifying reference gene primers gave estimates of nucleated cell counts. Clones were sequenced by immunoSEQ multiplex PCR, and TCRdb holds only the in-frame ones, with some missing. V, J and clone size reflect that table, while D and trimming were determined from the DNA. The sample yields approximately 210,000 clones, 75% to 90% seen once. The TCR was taken from a man in his thirties or forties who had recovered from COVID-19. Sample: peripheral blood.

CDR3 amino acids: CASSLAISGNTIYF. For the CDR3, the DNA is TGTGCCAGTAGTCTCGCTATCTCTGGAAACACCATATATTTT. The J gene is TRBJ1-3, the V gene TRBV19, with D unclear. V was clipped by 5 bases and J by 0 bases, with 8 bases between them. Germline CDR1 is LNHDA and CDR2 is SQIVND (reference sequence). CDR3 length: 14 amino acids.